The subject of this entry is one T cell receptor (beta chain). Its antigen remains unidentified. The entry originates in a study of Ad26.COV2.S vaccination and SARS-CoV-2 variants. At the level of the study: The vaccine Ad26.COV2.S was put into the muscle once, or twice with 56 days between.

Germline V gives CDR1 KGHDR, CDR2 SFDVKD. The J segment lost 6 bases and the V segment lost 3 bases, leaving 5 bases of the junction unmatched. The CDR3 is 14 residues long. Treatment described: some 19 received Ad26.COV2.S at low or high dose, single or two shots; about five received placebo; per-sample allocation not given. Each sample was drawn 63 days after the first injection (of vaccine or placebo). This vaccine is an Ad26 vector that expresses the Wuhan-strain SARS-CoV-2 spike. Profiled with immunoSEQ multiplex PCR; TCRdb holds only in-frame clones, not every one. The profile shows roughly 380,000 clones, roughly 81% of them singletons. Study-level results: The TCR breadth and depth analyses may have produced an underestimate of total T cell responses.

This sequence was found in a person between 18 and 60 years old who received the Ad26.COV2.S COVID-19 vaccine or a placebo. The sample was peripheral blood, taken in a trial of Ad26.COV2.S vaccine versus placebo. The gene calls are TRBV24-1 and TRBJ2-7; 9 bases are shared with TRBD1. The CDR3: CATSDPGQGTEQYF. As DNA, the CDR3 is TGTGCCACCAGTGATCCGGGACAGGGTACCGAGCAGTACTTC.